Listed below are T cell receptor beta chains from one sample, sequenced in a study of cytomegalovirus exposure and HLA in healthy donors. TCRdb's table, derived via immunoSEQ multiplex PCR, lists solely in-frame clones and lacks some. Here the sample spans over 200,000 clones, almost 85% being singletons. The sample comprised PBMCs. The receptors originated from a woman aged 40 to 49 in good health and CMV-seronegative. Each CDR3 is given with its conserved first and last residue. Fields, in order: D gene, V gene, clone size, CDR3 length, J gene, CDR3 protein, CDR3 DNA. A D gene is named only where the DNA matches it firmly. The size field is filled for only some rows; it gives once, few, many or a size class.

>TRBD1|TRBV9|-|14|TRBJ1-3
CASSDGTAGNTIYF
TGTGCCAGCAGCGACGGGACAGCTGGAAACACCATATATTTT
>TRBD1|TRBV11-3|-|17|TRBJ2-6
CASSFLDRPPGANVLTF
TGTGCCAGCAGCTTCCTGGACAGGCCTCCTGGGGCCAACGTCCTGACTTTC
>-|TRBV6-5|-|14|TRBJ1-3
CAPRRRSSGNTIYF
TGTGCCCCCCGCCGACGGAGCTCTGGAAACACCATATATTTT
>TRBD1|TRBV7-2|-|17|TRBJ1-4
CASSHRGFPSTNEKLFF
TGTGCCAGCAGCCACAGGGGCTTCCCTTCAACTAATGAAAAACTGTTTTTT
>-|TRBV28|-|12|TRBJ2-7
CASSDYHYEQYF
TGTGCCAGCAGTGACTACCACTACGAGCAGTACTTC
>-|TRBV6-6|-|13|TRBJ1-1
CASSAGVNTEAFF
TGTGCCAGCAGTGCCGGGGTGAACACTGAAGCTTTCTTT
>TRBD2|TRBV6-4|few|19|TRBJ2-3
CASSPRGGLAGGPTDTQYF
TGTGCCAGCAGTCCCCGTGGGGGACTAGCGGGGGGGCCCACAGATACGCAGTATTTT
>TRBD1|TRBV9|-|14|TRBJ2-7
CASSALQGTHEQYF
TGTGCCAGCAGCGCACTACAGGGGACCCACGAGCAGTACTTC
>-|TRBV7-8|-|15|TRBJ1-4
CASSLEQGLGEKLFF
TGTGCCAGCAGCTTAGAGCAGGGCCTCGGTGAAAAACTGTTTTTT
>TRBD2|TRBV7-3|-|16|TRBJ2-1
CASSLTLASGGDEQFF
TGTGCCAGCAGCTTAACCCTGGCTAGCGGGGGAGATGAGCAGTTCTTC
>TRBD1|TRBV9|once|15|TRBJ2-3
CASSVEQGARDTQYF
TGTGCCAGCAGCGTAGAGCAGGGGGCAAGGGATACGCAGTATTTT
>TRBD2|TRBV10-3|-|16|TRBJ2-1
CAISGQTSGGFNEQFF
TGTGCCATCAGTGGTCAGACTAGCGGGGGGTTTAATGAGCAGTTCTTC
>TRBD2|TRBV6-5|-|16|TRBJ2-3
CASSFSSGASTDTQYF
TGTGCCAGCAGTTTTTCGAGCGGGGCGAGCACAGATACGCAGTATTTT
>TRBD2|TRBV27|-|15|TRBJ2-1
CASSSAGTRPNEQFF
TGTGCCAGCAGCTCCGCCGGGACTAGGCCAAATGAGCAGTTCTTC
>TRBD1|TRBV6-5|-|15|TRBJ2-3
CASRSPGQGENTQYF
TGTGCCAGCAGATCACCGGGACAGGGGGAAAATACGCAGTATTTT
>-|TRBV4-3|-|14|TRBJ2-1
CASSQVISGDEQFF
TGCGCCAGCAGCCAAGTGATCTCGGGGGATGAGCAGTTCTTC
>TRBD2|TRBV19|once|15|TRBJ2-1
CASSNRGGSYNEQFF
TGTGCCAGTAGTAATCGGGGGGGGTCCTACAATGAGCAGTTCTTC
>-|TRBV18|-|15|TRBJ2-7
CASSPRGGHAYEQYF
TGTGCCAGCTCACCAAGGGGGGGCCATGCTTACGAGCAGTACTTC
>TRBD2|TRBV5-1|-|15|TRBJ2-5
CASSRETSGGETQYF
TGCGCCAGCAGCCGCGAAACTAGCGGGGGTGAGACCCAGTACTTC
>TRBD2|TRBV7-3|-|14|TRBJ2-5
CASSPGGDIETQYF
TGTGCCAGCAGCCCGGGGGGGGACATAGAGACCCAGTACTTC
>TRBD1|TRBV27|-|16|TRBJ2-7
CASSRQVGQGAYEQYF
TGTGCCAGCAGCCGCCAAGTGGGACAGGGCGCCTACGAGCAGTACTTC
>-|TRBV30|-|12|TRBJ1-5
CAWEVAGQPQHF
TGTGCCTGGGAGGTGGCTGGACAGCCCCAGCATTTT
>-|TRBV28|-|17|TRBJ1-5
CASGDGPRDTSNQPQHF
TGTGCCAGTGGGGATGGCCCCCGGGACACTAGCAATCAGCCCCAGCATTTT
>-|TRBV15|once|15|TRBJ2-1
CATSRGRGASGEQFF
TGTGCCACCAGCAGAGGTCGGGGGGCCTCAGGTGAGCAGTTCTTC
>TRBD1|TRBV5-1|-|15|TRBJ2-7
CASSLGQGFVYEQYF
TGCGCCAGCAGCTTAGGACAGGGTTTTGTCTACGAGCAGTACTTC
>-|TRBV2|-|14|TRBJ1-1
CASRETGMNTEAFF
TGTGCCAGCAGAGAGACAGGCATGAACACTGAAGCTTTCTTT
>-|TRBV7-9|-|11|TRBJ1-3
CASSPEDTIYF
TGTGCCAGCAGCCCAGAGGACACCATATATTTT
>-|TRBV7-9|-|13|TRBJ1-4
CASSLAGGAGVFF
TGTGCCAGCAGCTTAGCTGGGGGGGCAGGGGTGTTTTTT
>-|TRBV9|-|14|TRBJ1-1
CASSGRDMNTEAFF
TGTGCCAGCAGCGGCCGGGACATGAACACTGAAGCTTTCTTT
>TRBD1|TRBV5-1|few|15|TRBJ1-4
CASSLAGTGSEKLFF
TGCGCCAGCAGCTTGGCCGGGACAGGGAGTGAAAAACTGTTTTTT
>-|TRBV18|-|16|TRBJ2-5
CASSPPVEGRRETQYF
TGTGCCAGCTCGCCCCCCGTAGAGGGTCGGAGGGAGACCCAGTACTTC